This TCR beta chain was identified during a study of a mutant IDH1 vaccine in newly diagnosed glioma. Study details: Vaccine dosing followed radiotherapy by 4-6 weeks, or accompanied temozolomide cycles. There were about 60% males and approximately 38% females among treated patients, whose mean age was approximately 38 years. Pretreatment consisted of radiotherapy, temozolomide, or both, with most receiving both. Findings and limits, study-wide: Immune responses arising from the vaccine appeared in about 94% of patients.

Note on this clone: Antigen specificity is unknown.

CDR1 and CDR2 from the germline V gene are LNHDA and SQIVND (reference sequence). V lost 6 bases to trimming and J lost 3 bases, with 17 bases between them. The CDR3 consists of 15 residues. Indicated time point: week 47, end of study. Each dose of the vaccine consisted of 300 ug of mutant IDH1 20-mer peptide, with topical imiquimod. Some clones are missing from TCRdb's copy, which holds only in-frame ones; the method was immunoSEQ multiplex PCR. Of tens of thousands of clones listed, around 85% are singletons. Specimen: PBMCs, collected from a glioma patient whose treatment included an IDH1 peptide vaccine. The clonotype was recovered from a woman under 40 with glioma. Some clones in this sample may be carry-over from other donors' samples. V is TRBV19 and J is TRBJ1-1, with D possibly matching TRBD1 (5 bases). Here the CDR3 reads CASSPAGGGYTEAFF. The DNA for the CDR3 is TGTGCCAGTAGCCCCGCCGGGGGTGGGTACACTGAAGCTTTCTTT.